The 30 T cell receptor beta chains given below trace back to one sample, sequenced in a study of prognosis after radiotherapy for stage I lung cancer. Genomic DNA provided the template from which TCR beta CDR3 was amplified by two-round multiplex PCR. Primers specific to each TRBV and TRBJ gene were used in first-round PCR. Each CDR3 protein is one row after TCRdb ran MiXCR on the multiplex PCR reads. This sample has 26,000 or so distinct CDR3 sequences, with about 32% found just once. Material: PBMCs, obtained before or after stereotactic body radiation therapy (not recorded which). The receptors originated from a donor over 45 with non-small cell lung cancer.

This clonotype was picked up a small number of times. A far more abundant clone sits one base away, making this likely a read error. The gene calls are TRBV7-8 and TRBJ2-7; TRBD2 matches 7 bases. The CDR3 runs 18 residues. CDR1 and CDR2 from the germline V gene are SGHVS and FQNEAQ. V lost 8 bases to trimming and J lost 7 bases; unmatched junction nucleotides: 26. The CDR3 loop is CASGDNPEVLAEYNEQYF. For the CDR3, the DNA is TGTGCCAGCGGCGATAATCCGGAAGTGCTAGCGGAGTACAATGAGCAGTACTTC.

This clonotype was counted many times. The gene calls are TRBV7-2 and TRBJ1-5, with a weak D call TRBD1 (5 bases). This CDR3 contains 13 residues. CDR1 SGHTA and CDR2 FQGNSA come from the germline V gene. Trimming shortened V by 1 base and J by 7 bases, and 8 bases separated the two germline ends. The CDR3 region is CASSLEEGQPQHF. Here the CDR3 DNA reads TGTGCCAGCAGCTTAGAGGAGGGGCAGCCCCAGCATTTT.

Ten or more counts support this clonotype. The rearrangement uses TRBV2 and TRBJ1-2; unclear D gene. Germline V gene sequence: CDR1 SNHLY, CDR2 FYNNEI. This CDR3 spans 14 amino acids. V lost 5 bases, J lost 8 bases, and 18 bases lay in between. The CDR3 DNA reads TGTGCCAGCAGTCTATCCGGGGAGGGAGGAGGCTACACCTTC. It is translated as CASSLSGEGGGYTF. Full variable domain (rest looked up from reference TRBV2 and TRBJ1-2): EPEVTQTPSHQVTQMGQEVILRCVPISNHLYFYWYRQILGQKVEFLVSFYNNEISEKSEIFDDQFSVERPDGSNFTLKIRSTKLEDSAMYFCASSLSGEGGGYTFGSGTRLTVV.

Many counts were recorded for this clonotype. J is TRBJ2-7 and V is TRBV5-1, with 10 bases fitting TRBD1. CDR3 length: 13 residues. CDR1 is SGHRS and CDR2 is YFSETQ in the germline V gene. V shed 3 bases, J shed 5 bases, and the junction held 2 bases outside the gene matches. The CDR3 DNA reads as TGCGCCAGCAGCTCCGGGACAGGGGACGAGCAGTACTTC. Residues: CASSSGTGDEQYF.

The chain employs TRBV6-1 and TRBJ2-7, with D tentatively TRBD2 (6 bases). With 0 bases removed from V and 13 bases from J, the gap between germline ends came to 19 bases. The CDR3 sequence is 14 residues long. The germline CDR1 and CDR2 sequences are MNHNS and SASEGT. The CDR3 coding sequence is TGTGCCAGCAGTGAAGCGCTTCAGGGACTTCAAGGTTACTTC. Its protein is CASSEALQGLQGYF.

This clonotype was seen repeatedly, ten times or more. The CDR3 here is CASSEGGKAGESGANVLTF. CDR3 DNA sequence: TGTGCCAGCAGCGAGGGGGGAAAAGCAGGGGAATCTGGGGCCAACGTCCTGACTTTC. The rearrangement links TRBV9 to TRBJ2-6, with D perhaps matching TRBD1 or TRBD2 (6 bases each). The germline V and J ends were trimmed by 3 bases and 1 base, with 20 bases remaining between them. The CDR3 is 19 residues long. Per germline, CDR1 SGDLS and CDR2 YYNGEE.

Remarks on this clonotype: A read error may explain this, as a much larger clone is one base away. The J gene is TRBJ2-6, the V gene TRBV4-1, with 9 bases that match TRBD1. Germline V gene sequence: CDR1 MGHRA, CDR2 YSYEKL. The CDR3 length is 21 residues. Trimming at V came to 2 bases and at J to 0 bases, leaving 14 bases not matched to a gene. The CDR3 DNA reads as TGCGCCAGCAGCCAAATCTGTTTAAGGGACAGGGCTAACTCTGGGGCCAACGTCCTGACTTTC. Translated, it gives CASSQICLRDRANSGANVLTF.

This clonotype was recorded many times. The chain recombines TRBV12-3 or TRBV12-4 with TRBJ2-1, with a tentative D call TRBD1 (6 bases). The CDR3 is 15 amino acids. V was trimmed by 5 bases and J by 3 bases, leaving 14 bases between them. CDR3 bases: TGTGCCAGCAGTACGACAGGCCGACTCTACAATGAGCAGTTCTTC. This sequence encodes CASSTTGRLYNEQFF.

This clonotype was seen ten or more times. The chain uses TRBV4-1 and TRBJ1-1, with 7 bases identical to TRBD1. The CDR3 totals 15 residues. The germline V gene has CDR1 MGHRA and CDR2 YSYEKL. Losses at the gene ends were 0 bases for V and 1 base for J; bases not matched to a gene: 2. CDR3 coding DNA: TGCGCCAGCAGCCAAGAAGGGGGCAGGAACACTGAAGCTTTCTTT. Translation gives CASSQEGGRNTEAFF.

This clonotype was counted ten times or more. V and J are TRBV12-3 or TRBV12-4 and TRBJ1-2; D is possibly TRBD1 (5 bases). This CDR3 has 13 residues. Trimming left V 1 base short and J 7 bases short, with 10 bases between. The CDR3 DNA reads TGTGCCAGCAGTTTAGTGGGGGATGGTGGCTACACCTTC. As protein: CASSLVGDGGYTF.

This clonotype was seen ten or more times. This sequence joins TRBV7-9 and TRBJ2-7; tentatively, D is TRBD1 (5 bases). Per the germline V gene, CDR1 is SEHNR and CDR2 is FQNEAQ (reference sequence). Trimming removed 4 bases from V and 3 bases from J, with 13 bases in between. The CDR3 consists of 14 residues. DNA for the CDR3: TGTGCCAGCAGCTCCCCCGAGACAGTCTACGAGCAGTACTTC. Encoded protein: CASSSPETVYEQYF.

This clonotype has ten or more counts. The chain joins TRBV6-1 to TRBJ2-5, with TRBD2 matching 8 bases. Trimming at V came to 6 bases and at J to 1 base, leaving 7 bases not matched to a gene. CDR1 and CDR2 from the germline V gene are MNHNS and SASEGT. The length of the CDR3 is 15 residues. The CDR3 nucleotides are TGTGCCAGCAGGCACGGGGGGGGCCTCCAAGAGACCCAGTACTTC. Translation: CASRHGGGLQETQYF.

This clonotype was counted at least ten times. The CDR3 bases are TGTGCCAGCAGTTTTGATCGGCGGGAGGGCCAAACCGGGGAGCTGTTTTTT. Translation: CASSFDRREGQTGELFF. The chain joins TRBV27 to TRBJ2-2; 9 bases agree with TRBD2. Germline V CDR1 and CDR2: MNHEY, SMNVEV (reference sequence). The ends lost 3 bases at V and 5 bases at J; junction bases unmatched: 10. The CDR3 covers 17 residues.

The chain uses TRBV19 and TRBJ2-6, with D unclear. The CDR3 extends over 15 amino acids. The germline V gene has CDR1 LNHDA and CDR2 SQIVND (reference sequence). V gave up 2 bases and J gave up 1 base, with 6 bases separating them. This CDR3 reads CASSICGSGANVLTF. CDR3 DNA: TGTGCCAGTAGTATATGTGGTTCTGGGGCCAACGTCCTGACTTTC.

There are many counts of this clonotype. The chain employs TRBV13 and TRBJ2-3, with D perhaps matching TRBD2 (6 bases). The CDR3 runs 15 residues. Trimming took 3 bases from V and 0 from J, leaving 10 bases between them. The germline gives CDR1 PRHDT, CDR2 FYEKMQ (reference sequence). In nucleotides, the CDR3 is TGTGCCAGCAGCTTCCGGGGGAGTAGCACAGATACGCAGTATTTT. The encoded protein is CASSFRGSSTDTQYF.

This clonotype was recorded many times. J is TRBJ2-3 and V is TRBV28, with a weak D call TRBD1 (6 bases). The CDR3 runs 14 residues. In germline, CDR1 is MDHEN, CDR2 SYDVKM. The V and J ends lost 6 bases and 1 base respectively, with 11 bases between them. CDR3 protein: CASRRGIGTDTQYF. The CDR3, as DNA: TGTGCCAGCAGGAGGGGGATAGGCACAGATACGCAGTATTTT.

Of note for this clonotype: This sequence is one base from a far larger clone and is likely a read error. The V gene is TRBV5-8, the J gene TRBJ2-1; 8 bases agree with TRBD1. The germline V gene has CDR1 SGHTS and CDR2 YDEGEE. J was trimmed by 0 bases and V by 4 bases; bases with no gene match: 6. The CDR3 consists of 16 residues. CDR3 residues: CASSPGGSGSYNEQFF. The DNA for the CDR3 is TGTGCCAGCAGCCCAGGGGGCTCGGGCTCCTACAATGAGCAGTTCTTC.

As concerns this clonotype: One end of the junction does not line up with germline, which may come from a read error. V usage is TRBV5-4 and J usage is TRBJ2-6; possible D gene TRBD1, 5 bases. The CDR3 runs to 16 residues. Germline CDR1 SGHNT, CDR2 YYREEE (reference sequence). CDR3 residues: CASSLGAAPGANVLNF. In DNA form, the CDR3 reads TGTGCCAGCAGCTTGGGGGCTGCCCCTGGGGCCAACGTCCTGAATTTC. Looking up the rest from reference TRBV5-4 and TRBJ2-6 gives the full variable domain: ETGVTQSPTHLIKTRGQQVTLRCSSQSGHNTVSWYQQALGQGPQFIFQYYREEENGRGNFPPRFSGLQFPNYSSELNVNALELDDSALYLCASSLGAAPGANVLNFGAGSRLTVL.

This clonotype occurred many times. The chain recombines TRBV29-1 with TRBJ2-7, with no clear D. V was shortened by 4 bases and J by 0 bases, with 10 bases between the two germline ends. The CDR3 spans 13 residues. Germline CDR1 is SQVTM and CDR2 is ANQGSEA. CDR3 region: CSVVSANSYEQYF. The CDR3 nucleotides are TGCAGCGTTGTTTCAGCCAACTCCTACGAGCAGTACTTC.

This clonotype was recorded many times. V usage is TRBV4-1 and J usage is TRBJ2-5, with D possibly matching TRBD2 (6 bases). The CDR3 is made up of 17 amino acids. Germline V gene sequence: CDR1 MGHRA, CDR2 YSYEKL. The ends were cut back, 0 bases at V and 4 bases at J, with 18 bases in the middle. CDR3: CASSQEGGTQRVETQYF. CDR3 sequence (DNA): TGCGCCAGCAGCCAAGAAGGCGGGACCCAGAGGGTAGAGACCCAGTACTTC.

This clonotype was found many times. The CDR3 protein is CASIWTSTSNQPQHF. The CDR3, as DNA: TGTGCCAGTATTTGGACATCTACTAGCAATCAGCCCCAGCATTTT. The J gene is TRBJ1-5, the V gene TRBV19, with D perhaps matching TRBD1 (5 bases). Germline V gives CDR1 LNHDA, CDR2 SQIVND (reference sequence). V was shortened by 7 bases and J by 0 bases, with 13 bases between the two germline ends. The CDR3 runs to 15 residues.

This clonotype was seen at least ten times. The chain uses TRBV12-3 or TRBV12-4 and TRBJ1-1, with D hard to call. Between the trimmed V and J ends, which lost 4 bases and 6 bases, there was a span of 6 bases. The CDR3 is 11 residues long. The CDR3 DNA reads as TGTGCCAGCAGTTCTTCCCCTGAAGCTTTCTTT. Protein product: CASSSSPEAFF.

This clonotype was detected many times. V usage is TRBV3-1 and J usage is TRBJ2-1; D unresolved. The CDR3 contains 14 residues. Germline V CDR1 and CDR2: LGHDT, YNNKEL (reference sequence). Trimming took off 1 base at V and 3 bases at J, with 7 bases between the two ends. The CDR3 protein is CASSQARLYNEQFF. Here the CDR3 DNA reads TGTGCCAGCAGCCAAGCCAGGCTCTACAATGAGCAGTTCTTC.

Many counts were recorded for this clonotype. The J gene is TRBJ1-2, the V gene TRBV5-1, with D tentatively TRBD1 (5 bases). Looked up from germline, CDR1 is SGHRS and CDR2 is YFSETQ. The V end lost 4 bases, the J end lost 4 bases, and 8 bases lay between the germline ends. CDR3 length: 12 amino acids. In nucleotides, the CDR3 is TGCGCCAGCAGCGAGGACACCTATGGCTACACCTTC. Its translation: CASSEDTYGYTF.

This clonotype appeared many times. The V gene is TRBV24-1, the J gene TRBJ2-1; 8 nucleotides line up with TRBD1. Germline lookup yields CDR1 KGHDR and CDR2 SFDVKD. The CDR3 contains 15 residues. J lost 5 bases, V lost 0 bases, and 2 bases had no gene match. The CDR3 loop reads CATSDLGTGNNEQFF. DNA for the CDR3: TGTGCCACCAGTGATTTGGGGACAGGCAACAATGAGCAGTTCTTC.

On this clonotype itself: A much larger clone differs by one base, so this may be a read error. The chain links TRBV6-2 or TRBV6-3 to TRBJ2-4; TRBD2 agrees at 8 bases. The CDR3 spans 18 residues. Germline CDR1 is MNHEY and CDR2 is SVGEGT. After removal of 5 bases from V and 15 bases from J, the junction contained 27 bases not matched to a gene. CDR3 region: CASSQSAPTSNIGLARYF. CDR3 bases: TGTGCCAGCAGTCAGTCAGCGCCCACATCGAATATTGGACTAGCAAGGTACTTC.

This clonotype was observed many times. The rearrangement links TRBV30 to TRBJ2-7; the D gene is possibly TRBD1 (5 bases). The germline gives CDR1 GTSNPN, CDR2 SVGIG (reference sequence). V was trimmed by 0 bases and J by 5 bases, leaving 26 bases between them. The CDR3 consists of 18 residues. The CDR3 sequence is CAWSVIRLADKNPHEQYF. The CDR3 nucleotides read TGTGCCTGGAGTGTAATCAGACTGGCGGACAAAAATCCCCACGAGCAGTACTTC.

The V call is TRBV20-1, the J call TRBJ1-1, with D perhaps matching TRBD1 (6 bases). CDR1 and CDR2 (germline): DFQATT, SNEGSKA (reference sequence). This CDR3 has 16 amino acids. V shed 6 bases and J shed 5 bases, with 25 bases lying between them. CDR3 nucleotides: TGCAGTGCCCTCGACTGGATGAACAGGGCAGTAACTGAAGCTTTCTTT. It specifies CSALDWMNRAVTEAFF.

This clonotype was detected ten times or more. CDR3 sequence: CASRGTSGGHNEQFF. CDR3 DNA: TGTGCCAGCAGAGGGACTAGCGGGGGACACAATGAGCAGTTCTTC. The chain couples TRBV2 to TRBJ2-1; 14 bases fit TRBD2. In germline, CDR1 is SNHLY, CDR2 FYNNEI. The CDR3 covers 15 residues. The trim removed 6 bases at V and 5 bases at J, leaving 3 bases unmatched. Using reference TRBV2 and TRBJ2-1 for the parts outside the CDR3, the full variable domain is EPEVTQTPSHQVTQMGQEVILRCVPISNHLYFYWYRQILGQKVEFLVSFYNNEISEKSEIFDDQFSVERPDGSNFTLKIRSTKLEDSAMYFCASRGTSGGHNEQFFGPGTRLTVL.

This clonotype was found many times. This chain connects TRBV20-1 to TRBJ2-7, with 9 bases identical to TRBD1. This CDR3 is 13 amino acids long. The trim removed 4 bases at V and 3 bases at J, leaving 4 bases unmatched. Germline V gives CDR1 DFQATT, CDR2 SNEGSKA (reference sequence). The CDR3: CSATRDRVYEQYF. The CDR3 nucleotides read TGCAGTGCTACTCGGGACAGGGTCTACGAGCAGTACTTC.